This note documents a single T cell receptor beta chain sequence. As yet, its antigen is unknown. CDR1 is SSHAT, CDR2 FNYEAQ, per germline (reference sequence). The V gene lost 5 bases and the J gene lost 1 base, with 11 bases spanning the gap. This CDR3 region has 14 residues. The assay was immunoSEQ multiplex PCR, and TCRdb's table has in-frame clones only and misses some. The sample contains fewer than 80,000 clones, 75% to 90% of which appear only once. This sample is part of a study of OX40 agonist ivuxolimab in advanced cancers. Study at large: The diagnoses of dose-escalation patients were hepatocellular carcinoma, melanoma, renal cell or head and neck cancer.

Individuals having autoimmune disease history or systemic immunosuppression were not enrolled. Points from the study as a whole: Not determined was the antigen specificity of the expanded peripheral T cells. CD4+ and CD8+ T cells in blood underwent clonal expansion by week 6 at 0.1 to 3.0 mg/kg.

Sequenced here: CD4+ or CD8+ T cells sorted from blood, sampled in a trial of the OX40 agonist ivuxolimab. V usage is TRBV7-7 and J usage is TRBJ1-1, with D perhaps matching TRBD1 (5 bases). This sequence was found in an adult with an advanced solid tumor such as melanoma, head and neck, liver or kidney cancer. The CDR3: CASSKGRGNTEAFF. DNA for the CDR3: TGTGCCAGCAGCAAGGGACGGGGGAACACTGAAGCTTTCTTT.